This T cell receptor (beta chain) was documented in a study of T cell clonality in common variable immunodeficiency. Regarding the study as a whole: Common variable immunodeficiency TCR beta sequences reportedly had fewer deletions and N-nucleotide insertions. Compared with controls, CVID subjects had fewer shared TCRbeta clones. The cause of increased CVID clonality remains unclear without subpopulation sequencing.

CVID and control samples used equivalent genomic DNA input. Measured with immunoSEQ multiplex PCR; TCRdb has only the in-frame clones, and not every one. The sample contains about 43,000 clones, none occurring once; 2.1% lies in the top ten. CDR1 and CDR2 from the germline V gene are MRHNA and SNTAGT. The CDR3 covers 13 residues. Trimming removed 4 bases at V and 5 bases at J, with 11 bases between. This clone was counted ten times or more. What it binds is not known. The read terminates 3 residues before the CDR3 end, so the remaining end is supplied by the germline J gene. The sequenced material came from peripheral blood mononuclear cells. This sequence was found in a person between 18 and 75 years old in good health. The V and J genes are TRBV6-4 and TRBJ1-1, with unresolved D. This CDR3 is CASSAVSGTEAFF. The sequenced CDR3 bases are TGTGCCAGCAGTGCCGTCAGCGGAACTGAA.